This entry lists 13 T cell receptor beta chains sequenced from one sample in a study of cytomegalovirus exposure and HLA in healthy donors. With 60 Vbeta and 13 Jbeta primers, the PCR was carried out. This table comes from immunoSEQ multiplex PCR, and its TCRdb copy is limited to in-frame clones, with some not included. The repertoire consists of roughly 150,000 clones, with about 82% occurring once and the leading ten covering approximately 2.4%. The sample was PBMCs. The receptor set was obtained from a male donor in good health and CMV-seronegative.

This rearrangement joins TRBV7-2 to TRBJ2-3, with 11 bases aligning to TRBD2. From germline, CDR1 is SGHTA and CDR2 FQGNSA. Trimming at V came to 5 bases and at J to 14 bases, leaving 6 bases not matched to a gene. The CDR3 spans 12 residues. In DNA form, the CDR3 reads TGTGCCAGCAGCGCCCTAGCGGGGGGTATGTATTTT. Translation: CASSALAGGMYF.

V and J are TRBV28 and TRBJ1-1; tentatively, D is TRBD1 (5 bases). Trimming cost V 2 bases and J 3 bases, with 13 bases left between them. This CDR3 contains 15 residues. The germline CDR1 and CDR2 sequences are MDHEN and SYDVKM. The CDR3 sequence is CASSLQGGRDTEAFF. CDR3 sequence (DNA): TGTGCCAGCAGTTTACAGGGTGGCCGGGACACTGAAGCTTTCTTT. The full variable domain, rest sourced from reference TRBV28 and TRBJ1-1, is DVKVTQSSRYLVKRTGEKVFLECVQDMDHENMFWYRQDPGLGLRLIYFSYDVKMKEKGDIPEGYSVSREKKERFSLILESASTNQTSMYLCASSLQGGRDTEAFFGQGTRLTVV.

J is TRBJ2-5 and V is TRBV2; maybe TRBD2 (5 bases). Per germline, CDR1 SNHLY and CDR2 FYNNEI. The CDR3 has 13 amino acids. Trimming shortened V by 3 bases and J by 5 bases, and 10 bases separated the two germline ends. The CDR3 sequence is CASSEFGEETQYF. In nucleotides, the CDR3 is TGTGCCAGCAGTGAGTTTGGGGAGGAGACCCAGTACTTC.

The rearrangement joins TRBV11-2 to TRBJ1-3; D gene unclear. From germline, CDR1 is SGHAT and CDR2 FQNNGV. Trimming removed 4 bases from V and 7 bases from J, with 5 bases in between. The CDR3 length is 11 residues. CDR3 in amino acids: CASSSGNTIYF. The CDR3 DNA follows: TGTGCCAGCAGCTCAGGCAACACCATATATTTT.

J is TRBJ2-3 and V is TRBV19; TRBD2 is a possible D gene (6 bases). The V end was cut by 6 bases, the J end by 3 bases, with 10 bases between. This CDR3 spans 13 amino acids. Germline CDR1 is LNHDA and CDR2 is SQIVND (reference sequence). CDR3 sequence: CASRLAGTDTQYF. In DNA, the CDR3 is TGTGCCAGTAGACTAGCCGGGACAGATACGCAGTATTTT.

V gene TRBV28 combines with J gene TRBJ1-5, with a possible D match to TRBD1 (6 bases). The CDR3 is 16 amino acids. V was trimmed by 7 bases and J by 2 bases, leaving 18 bases between them. Germline-derived CDR1 and CDR2 are MDHEN and SYDVKM. In DNA form, the CDR3 reads TGTGCCAGCATTCCAGTCGTCAGGGGTGGCAATCAGCCCCAGCATTTT. Its translation: CASIPVVRGGNQPQHF.

The chain is built from TRBV9 and TRBJ2-5, with 8 nucleotides matching TRBD2. Germline V gene data show CDR1 as SGDLS and CDR2 as YYNGEE. The ends lost 0 bases at V and 1 base at J; junction bases unmatched: 2. The CDR3 runs 15 residues. CDR3 in amino acids: CASSVGGTSQETQYF. The CDR3 DNA reads TGTGCCAGCAGCGTAGGAGGGACTAGCCAAGAGACCCAGTACTTC.

The chain carries TRBV28 and TRBJ1-1; D might be TRBD1 (5 bases). This CDR3 comprises 16 residues. The V end was cut by 3 bases, the J end by 5 bases, with 19 bases between. CDR1 and CDR2 (germline): MDHEN, SYDVKM. The CDR3 DNA reads TGTGCCAGCAGTTTTCTCGGGGGACGGCGAGGGACTGAAGCTTTCTTT. Protein product: CASSFLGGRRGTEAFF. The full variable domain, rest sourced from reference TRBV28 and TRBJ1-1, is DVKVTQSSRYLVKRTGEKVFLECVQDMDHENMFWYRQDPGLGLRLIYFSYDVKMKEKGDIPEGYSVSREKKERFSLILESASTNQTSMYLCASSFLGGRRGTEAFFGQGTRLTVV.

This clone was recorded a few times. The chain joins TRBV5-1 to TRBJ1-1; D call uncertain. V gave up 0 bases and J gave up 0 bases, with 12 bases separating them. The germline gives CDR1 SGHRS, CDR2 YFSETQ. The CDR3 has 16 amino acids. Here the CDR3 reads CASSLVEGPMNTEAFF. In DNA form, the CDR3 reads TGCGCCAGCAGCTTGGTGGAGGGCCCAATGAACACTGAAGCTTTCTTT.

CDR3 sequence (DNA): TGTGCCAGCAGCCAGGCCCTGCCGGGGGAGCTGTTTTTT. Translated, it gives CASSQALPGELFF. The chain uses TRBV14 and TRBJ2-2; D uncertain. Between the trimmed V and J ends, which lost 3 bases and 8 bases, there was a span of 10 bases. CDR3 size: 13 residues. Germline CDR1 is SGHDN and CDR2 is FVKESK.

The chain couples TRBV11-1 to TRBJ2-5; 7 nucleotides line up with TRBD2. Per the germline V gene, CDR1 is SGHAT and CDR2 is FQDESV (reference sequence). J was trimmed by 5 bases and V by 3 bases; bases with no gene match: 6. CDR3 length: 14 residues. The chain's CDR3 is CASSFLTSEETQYF. As DNA, the CDR3 is TGTGCCAGCAGCTTCCTTACTAGCGAGGAGACCCAGTACTTC.

This clone was observed a few times. An end of the junction differs from the germline gene, which may be a read error. CDR3 loop: CASSETRVITEF. DNA for the CDR3: TGTGCCAGCAGTGAAACCCGAGTCATTACAGAGTTC. The rearrangement joins TRBV6-1 to TRBJ2-7; D unresolved. The CDR3 extends over 12 amino acids. Germline-derived CDR1 and CDR2 are MNHNS and SASEGT.

V usage is TRBV19 and J usage is TRBJ1-1; no clear D. V lost 3 bases to trimming and J lost 1 base, with 18 bases between them. The CDR3 covers 17 residues. CDR1 and CDR2 (germline): LNHDA, SQIVND (reference sequence). CDR3 loop: CASSISGWRTKNTEAFF. CDR3 sequence (DNA): TGTGCCAGTAGTATCAGTGGGTGGAGGACTAAGAACACTGAAGCTTTCTTT.